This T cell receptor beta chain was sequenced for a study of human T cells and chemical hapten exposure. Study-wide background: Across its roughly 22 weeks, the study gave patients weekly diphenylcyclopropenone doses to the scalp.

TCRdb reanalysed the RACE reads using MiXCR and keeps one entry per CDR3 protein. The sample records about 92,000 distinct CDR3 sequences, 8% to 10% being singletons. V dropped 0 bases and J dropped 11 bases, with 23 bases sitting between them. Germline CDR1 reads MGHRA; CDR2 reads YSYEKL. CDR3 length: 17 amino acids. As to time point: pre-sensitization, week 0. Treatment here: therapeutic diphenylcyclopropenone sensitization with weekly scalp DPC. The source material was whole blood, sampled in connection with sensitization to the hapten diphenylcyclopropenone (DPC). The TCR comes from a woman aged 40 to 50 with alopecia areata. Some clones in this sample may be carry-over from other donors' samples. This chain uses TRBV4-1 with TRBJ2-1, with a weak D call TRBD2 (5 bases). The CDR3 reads CASSQESPGAVGLKQFF. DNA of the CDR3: TGCGCCAGCAGCCAAGAAAGTCCAGGAGCGGTCGGCTTAAAGCAGTTCTTC.